The rows below give T cell receptor beta chains drawn from one sample of a study of blood T cell repertoires in COVID-19. Sequenced by immunoSEQ multiplex PCR; TCRdb stores in-frame clones only, minus some. The table has roughly 100,000 clones, over 65% seen once. The sample consisted of peripheral blood. The origin of the receptors is an older man with COVID-19, enrolled during active disease. CDR3s include the opening cysteine and the closing phenylalanine or tryptophan. The D gene is left open where the match is weak. Clone size is given for some rows only: seen once, a few or many times, or a class if the clone is expanded.

size: .; D: TRBD1; V: TRBV30; J: TRBJ1-3; DNA: TGTGCCTGGAGTTTAGGGACAGACTCTGGAAACACCATATATTTT; CDR3: CAWSLGTDSGNTIYF
size: .; D: .; V: TRBV6-6; J: TRBJ2-2; DNA: TGTGCCAGCAGTTACGCTCGGTTGGCCGGGGAGCTGTTTTTT; CDR3: CASSYARLAGELFF
size: .; D: .; V: TRBV19; J: TRBJ2-2; DNA: TGTGCCAGTACTCCCAGGTCCCAGGCGAACACCGGGGAGCTGTTTTTT; CDR3: CASTPRSQANTGELFF
size: .; D: TRBD2; V: TRBV6-2/TRBV6-3; J: TRBJ2-1; DNA: TGTGCCAGCAGTTACGTTATTAGCGGGAGAGTCGATGAGCAGTTCTTC; CDR3: CASSYVISGRVDEQFF
size: .; D: TRBD2; V: TRBV27; J: TRBJ2-3; DNA: TGTGCCAGCAGCCCAGGGGCGGGAGGGTTCGTGGAAACAGATACGCAGTATTTT; CDR3: CASSPGAGGFVETDTQYF
size: .; D: TRBD2; V: TRBV29-1; J: TRBJ2-2; DNA: TGCAGCGTTGAAACTGGCGGGAGAAGGGCCGGGGAGCTGTTTTTT; CDR3: CSVETGGRRAGELFF
size: .; D: .; V: TRBV27; J: TRBJ1-6; DNA: TGTGCCAGCGGCCGCCAGGAAAGCTCACCCCTCCACTTT; CDR3: CASGRQESSPLHF
size: .; D: .; V: TRBV7-9; J: TRBJ1-4; DNA: TGTGCCAGCAGCTTCACAGGGACTAATGAAAAACTGTTTTTT; CDR3: CASSFTGTNEKLFF
size: .; D: TRBD2; V: TRBV28; J: TRBJ2-3; DNA: TGTGCCACCGACAGTGGGGAGGGAAGCACAGATACGCAGTATTTT; CDR3: CATDSGEGSTDTQYF
size: .; D: TRBD1; V: TRBV3-1/TRBV3-2; J: TRBJ1-5; DNA: TGTGCCAGCAGCCCCGGGACAGGGTGGCAGCCCCAGCATTTT; CDR3: CASSPGTGWQPQHF
size: .; D: TRBD2; V: TRBV7-6; J: TRBJ2-4; DNA: TGTGCCAGCGCTGGGATCGGGAGGGAAGGCAAAAACATTCAGTACTTC; CDR3: CASAGIGREGKNIQYF
size: .; D: TRBD2; V: TRBV7-9; J: TRBJ2-3; DNA: TGTGCCAGCAGTTCTAGCGGGAGGGCCACCCCAAATTTGTTT; CDR3: CASSSSGRATPNLF
size: .; D: .; V: TRBV28; J: TRBJ2-6; DNA: TGTGCCAGCAGTTTCGAGGGCTCTGGGGCCAACGTCCTGACTTTC; CDR3: CASSFEGSGANVLTF
size: .; D: .; V: TRBV5-4; J: TRBJ1-1; DNA: TGTGCCAGCAGCTCCCAGGCGGGGGAACCTGAAGCTTTCTTT; CDR3: CASSSQAGEPEAFF
size: .; D: .; V: TRBV9; J: TRBJ2-2; DNA: TGTGCCAGCAGCGTCGCTAGCGAACGTACCGGGGAGCTGTTTTTT; CDR3: CASSVASERTGELFF
size: few; D: TRBD2; V: TRBV5-1; J: TRBJ2-3; DNA: TGCGCCAGCAGGTTAGCGGGAGTGACAGATACGCAGTATTTT; CDR3: CASRLAGVTDTQYF
size: .; D: .; V: TRBV30; J: TRBJ2-5; DNA: TGTGCCTCCCGAGCAGGGGAAATCGGGACCCAGTACTTC; CDR3: CASRAGEIGTQYF
size: .; D: TRBD1; V: TRBV4-2; J: TRBJ2-2; DNA: TGTGCCAGCAGCCAAGTAGGCCCCGGACAGGGGAACACCGGGGAGCTGTTTTTT; CDR3: CASSQVGPGQGNTGELFF
size: .; D: .; V: TRBV15; J: TRBJ2-7; DNA: TGTGCCACCAGCAGAGACAGGGGTTCTAACGAGCAGTACTTC; CDR3: CATSRDRGSNEQYF
size: .; D: TRBD1; V: TRBV7-3; J: TRBJ2-2; DNA: TGTGCCAGCAGCTTGAGCCGGGACAGGGGGAATATCGGGGAGCTGTTTTTT; CDR3: CASSLSRDRGNIGELFF
size: .; D: TRBD1; V: TRBV30; J: TRBJ1-4; DNA: TGTGCCTGGAGAATAAATGCGGGACAGGGTCCCCCCAATGAAAAACTGTTTTTT; CDR3: CAWRINAGQGPPNEKLFF
size: once; D: TRBD2; V: TRBV3-1/TRBV3-2; J: TRBJ2-1; DNA: TGTGCCAGCAGCCAAGTTAGTAGGACTAGCGGGAGTAATGAGCAGTTCTTC; CDR3: CASSQVSRTSGSNEQFF